The TCR beta chain under discussion was sequenced for a study of OX40 agonist ivuxolimab in advanced cancers. In terms of the full investigation: The costimulatory receptor OX40 (CD134) was targeted by ivuxolimab, a fully human IgG2 agonistic monoclonal antibody. Intravenous ivuxolimab was administered to patients every 2 weeks at six dose levels: 0.01, 0.1, 0.3, 1.5, 3 and 10 mg/kg. Of the approximately 54 patients in dose escalation, some 20 had hepatocellular carcinoma, some 15 had melanoma, 9 had renal cell carcinoma and 9 had head and neck cancer. In the dose-escalation cohort, 82.7% of patients were male, and the mean age was roughly 60 years, with a range of roughly 20 to 80. Prior anti-PD-1, anti-PD-L1 or anti-CTLA-4 therapy was permitted, and checkpoint inhibitors had been received by less than 45% of dose-escalation patients. Partial responses were achieved by three dose-escalation patients, of whom one had hepatocellular carcinoma and two had cutaneous melanoma. Peripheral TCRbeta sequencing aimed to test whether ivuxolimab altered TCR sequence diversity and caused clonal T-cell expansion. The paper describes the monotherapy dose-escalation part (N ≈ 49 patients) of the phase I trial of ivuxolimab. Paper-wide results and their limitations: After ivuxolimab, CD8+ T cells had more expanded clones than CD4+ T cells on average. In the 0.1-3.0 mg/kg groups, partial responders had among the lowest normalized peripheral clonal expansion, particularly in CD8+ T cells. The antigen specificity of the peripheral T cells that underwent clonal expansion was not determined. Low levels of normalized T-cell clonal expansion were also seen in some nonresponding patients. Clonal expansion of both CD4+ and CD8+ blood T cells was observed from baseline to week 6 at doses 0.1 to 3.0 mg/kg.

The trial excluded patients who had a history of autoimmune disease or who were on systemic immunosuppression. In every dose cohort, peripheral blood was drawn for TCR sequencing at baseline, cycle 4 day 1, and cycle 7 day 1. The samples were taken from a phase I, first-in-human, multicenter, open-label dose-escalation trial of ivuxolimab. Adults with locally advanced or metastatic melanoma, renal cell carcinoma, hepatocellular carcinoma or head and neck squamous cell carcinoma were enrolled in the trial. Before TCR sequencing, CD4+ T cells and CD8+ T cells from peripheral blood were sorted into separate populations. This clone was counted a single time. Its antigen is currently not known. No base-level quality is on record; no much larger clone is a single base apart. For sequencing of the TCRbeta CDR3 region, genomic DNA was extracted from the sorted cells. The immunoSEQ Assay was used to sequence the TCRbeta CDR3 regions. Held by TCRdb, this immuneACCESS table contains in-frame sequences only and omits some clones. Under half of the omission traces to an unresolved V gene where checked; the cause of the rest is unknown. The sample contains 35,000 to 50,000 clones, just over 85% of them found a single time. The leading ten clones occupy 20% to 25% of the sample.

Taken from cysteine to phenylalanine, the CDR3 has 13 residues. Kept here is only the CDR3 DNA, which spans 39 bases and is read in frame from base 1. Germline trimming amounts to 5 bases on V and 7 bases on J, with 10 as the count of junction bases outside the gene matches. CDR1 and CDR2, per the germline V gene, are SQVTM and ANQGSEA. The sequence joins TRBV29-1 to TRBJ2-7, and 8 junction bases match TRBD1. Material: CD4+ or CD8+ T cells sorted from blood, obtained in a trial of the OX40 agonist ivuxolimab. The TCR sequence derives from an adult with an advanced solid tumor such as melanoma, head and neck, liver or kidney cancer. Here is the DNA: TGCAGCGTTTTTCCCCAGGGGGCGGGAGAGCAGTACTTC. Its translation is CSVFPQGAGEQYF.